The entry below describes one T cell receptor (beta chain). Its specificity is unknown. This entry comes from a study of OX40 agonist ivuxolimab in advanced cancers. Study information: A history of anti-PD-1, anti-PD-L1 or anti-CTLA-4 therapy was acceptable, and approximately 41% had some.

Sequencing was performed with immunoSEQ multiplex PCR; in TCRdb, only in-frame clones are kept and a portion is missing. The data contain roughly 70,000 clones, around 88% of them singletons. The V gene's germline CDR1 is LGHNA and CDR2 YNFKEQ. With V trimmed by 0 bases and J by 1 base, 4 bases remained unmatched. The CDR3 has 16 residues. Regarding the study as a whole: The antigens recognized by the expanded peripheral T cells, that is their antigen specificity, were not determined.

This specimen was CD4+ or CD8+ T cells sorted from blood, taken in a trial of the OX40 agonist ivuxolimab. This TCR was recovered from an adult with an advanced solid tumor such as melanoma, head and neck, liver or kidney cancer. J is TRBJ2-5 and V is TRBV4-2; TRBD2 aligns across 8 bases. The CDR3 protein is CASSQDGRGVQETQYF. CDR3 nucleotide sequence: TGTGCCAGCAGCCAAGACGGGAGGGGGGTCCAAGAGACCCAGTACTTC.